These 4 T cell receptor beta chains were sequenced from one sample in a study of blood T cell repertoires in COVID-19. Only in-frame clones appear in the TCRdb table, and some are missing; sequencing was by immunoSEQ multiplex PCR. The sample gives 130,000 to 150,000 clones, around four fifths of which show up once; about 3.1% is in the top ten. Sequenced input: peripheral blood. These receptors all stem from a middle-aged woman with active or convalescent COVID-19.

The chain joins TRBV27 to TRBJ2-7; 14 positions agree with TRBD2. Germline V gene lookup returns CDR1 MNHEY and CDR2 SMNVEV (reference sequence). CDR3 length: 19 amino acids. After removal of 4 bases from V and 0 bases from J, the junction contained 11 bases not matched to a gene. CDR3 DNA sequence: TGTGCCAGCAGTTACCGGGGACTAGCGGGAGTTAGGAGCTCCTACGAGCAGTACTTC. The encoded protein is CASSYRGLAGVRSSYEQYF.

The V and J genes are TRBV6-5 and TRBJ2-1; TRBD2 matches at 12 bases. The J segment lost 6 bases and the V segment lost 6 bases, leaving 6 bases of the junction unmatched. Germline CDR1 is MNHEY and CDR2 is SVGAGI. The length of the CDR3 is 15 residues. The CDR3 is CASSLTSGSFNEQFF. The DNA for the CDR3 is TGTGCCAGCAGCCTGACTAGCGGGAGTTTCAATGAGCAGTTCTTC.

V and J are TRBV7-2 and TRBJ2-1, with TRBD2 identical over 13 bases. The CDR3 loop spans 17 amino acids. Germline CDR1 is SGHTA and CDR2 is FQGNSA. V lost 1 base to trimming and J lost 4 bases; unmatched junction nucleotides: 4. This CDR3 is CASSLGGLAGLYNEQFF. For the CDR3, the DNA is TGTGCCAGCAGCTTAGGGGGACTAGCGGGACTTTACAATGAGCAGTTCTTC.

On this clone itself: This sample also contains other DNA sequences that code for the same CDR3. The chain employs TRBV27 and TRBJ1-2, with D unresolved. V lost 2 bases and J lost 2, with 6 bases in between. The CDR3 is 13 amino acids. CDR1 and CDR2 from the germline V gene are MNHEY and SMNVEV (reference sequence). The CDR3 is CASSLGRNYGYTF. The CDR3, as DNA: TGTGCCAGCAGTTTAGGCAGAAACTATGGCTACACCTTC.